This T cell receptor (beta chain) was recovered during a study of blood T cell repertoires in COVID-19. Study-wide context: In each case, the material was cDNA or gDNA derived from T cells, B-cell-depleted T cells, or PBMCs.

With 1 base clipped from V and 5 bases from J, the junction kept 1 base outside the gene matches. In germline, CDR1 is SGHNT, CDR2 YYREEE (reference sequence). There are 15 residues in the CDR3. As processed by the authors: How many nucleated cells were present was estimated from reference gene primer amplification. Assay: immunoSEQ multiplex PCR; the TCRdb copy retains only in-frame clones and omits some. V and J calls and clone size are given by that table; D and trimming were obtained from the DNA. The sample lists about 160,000 clones; about 84% were seen once. Participant ages covered 18 to 89 years across around 22 US areas. Categorization into cohorts depended on clinical history that participants reported.

This clonotype was obtained from a woman between 40 and 50 years old with acute COVID-19. Sample: PBMCs or T cells enriched from blood (not recorded which). The chain recombines TRBV5-4 with TRBJ2-2, with 11 nucleotides matching TRBD2. The CDR3 loop reads CASSLTSGSTGELFF. The CDR3 DNA follows: TGTGCCAGCAGCTTGACTAGCGGGAGTACCGGGGAGCTGTTTTTT.